This is a list of T cell receptor beta chains from one sample in a study of breast tumors, draining lymph nodes, adjacent tissues. TCRdb re-called the multiplex PCR reads with MiXCR, one entry per CDR3 protein. The data show 190,000 or so distinct CDR3 sequences, roughly 29% seen once. Input material: axillary lymph node tissue. The source is a female donor with breast cancer. Some clones in this sample may be carry-over from other donors' samples. Each CDR3 is given with its conserved first and last residue. D genes are given only for firm matches. Clone size appears in some rows only: once, few, many, or a class for an expanded clone.

cdr3_length: 14
clone_size: many
d_call: NA
j_call: TRBJ2-5
v_call: TRBV19
cdr3_nt: TGTGCCAGTAGTATAGTTTATCTAGCAGAGACCCAGTACTTC
cdr3_aa: CASSIVYLAETQYF

cdr3_length: 16
clone_size: many
d_call: TRBD2
j_call: TRBJ2-5
v_call: TRBV5-1
cdr3_nt: TGCGCCAGCAGCTTGGCACTAGCGGGGTTACAAGAGACCCAGTACTTC
cdr3_aa: CASSLALAGLQETQYF

cdr3_length: 14
clone_size: many
d_call: NA
j_call: TRBJ1-6
v_call: TRBV18
cdr3_nt: TGTGCCAGCTCACCACCAGGGGGGGATTCACCCCTCCACTTT
cdr3_aa: CASSPPGGDSPLHF

cdr3_length: 9
clone_size: few
d_call: NA
j_call: TRBJ2-7
v_call: TRBV10-2
cdr3_nt: TGCGCCAGCGGTTACGAGCAGTGCTTC
cdr3_aa: CASGYEQCF

cdr3_length: 16
clone_size: many
d_call: NA
j_call: TRBJ2-1
v_call: TRBV5-6
cdr3_nt: TGTGCCAGCAGTTACCCCCCCCCCTCCCTTGACAATGAGCAGTTCTTC
cdr3_aa: CASSYPPPSLDNEQFF

cdr3_length: 15
clone_size: many
d_call: NA
j_call: TRBJ2-7
v_call: TRBV14
cdr3_nt: TGTGCCAGCAGCCAAGATAGGGCGGTCCACTACGAGCAGTACTTC
cdr3_aa: CASSQDRAVHYEQYF

cdr3_length: 15
clone_size: many
d_call: NA
j_call: TRBJ2-1
v_call: TRBV9
cdr3_nt: TGTGCCAGCAGCGGGGGGAGGACAGCACACAATGAGCAGTTCTTC
cdr3_aa: CASSGGRTAHNEQFF

cdr3_length: 16
clone_size: NA
d_call: NA
j_call: TRBJ1-2
v_call: TRBV6-2/TRBV6-3
cdr3_nt: TGTGCCGGCAGTCACCCGGGGGGCGAAATGATCTATGGCTACACCTTC
cdr3_aa: CAGSHPGGEMIYGYTF

cdr3_length: 15
clone_size: many
d_call: NA
j_call: TRBJ2-2
v_call: TRBV7-9
cdr3_nt: TGTGCCAGCAGCTTGCCAGGGAGGAACACCGGGGAGCTGTTTTTT
cdr3_aa: CASSLPGRNTGELFF

cdr3_length: 15
clone_size: many
d_call: NA
j_call: TRBJ2-5
v_call: TRBV19
cdr3_nt: TGTGCCAGTAGTATAAGCTTAGGGAGGAAAGAGACCCAGTACTTC
cdr3_aa: CASSISLGRKETQYF

cdr3_length: 16
clone_size: many
d_call: NA
j_call: TRBJ2-5
v_call: TRBV12-3/TRBV12-4
cdr3_nt: TGTGCCAGCGGGCTGGGAGTAGGCGTCCTGAGTGAGACCCAGTACTTC
cdr3_aa: CASGLGVGVLSETQYF

cdr3_length: 16
clone_size: NA
d_call: NA
j_call: TRBJ1-1
v_call: TRBV30
cdr3_nt: TGTGCCTGGGATTCGGCGGGGTTAAGAGAGAACACTGAAGCTTTCTTT
cdr3_aa: CAWDSAGLRENTEAFF

cdr3_length: 18
clone_size: many
d_call: NA
j_call: TRBJ2-5
v_call: TRBV7-8
cdr3_nt: TGTGCCAGCAGCTTTGGTCGGAGGGTTCTTACGTACCAAGAGACCCAGTACTTC
cdr3_aa: CASSFGRRVLTYQETQYF

cdr3_length: 13
clone_size: many
d_call: NA
j_call: TRBJ2-3
v_call: TRBV20-1
cdr3_nt: TGCAGTGCTAGGCGAGGGGGCGGGGGTACGCAGTATTTT
cdr3_aa: CSARRGGGGTQYF

cdr3_length: 13
clone_size: many
d_call: TRBD1
j_call: TRBJ2-5
v_call: TRBV5-4
cdr3_nt: TGTGCCAGCAGCATGACAGGGTCAGAGACCCAGTACTTC
cdr3_aa: CASSMTGSETQYF

cdr3_length: 18
clone_size: many
d_call: TRBD2
j_call: TRBJ2-7
v_call: TRBV30
cdr3_nt: TGTGCCTGGAGTGTACACCCTTCCGGTAGCGGGTTCTCCTACGAGCAGTACTTC
cdr3_aa: CAWSVHPSGSGFSYEQYF

cdr3_length: 15
clone_size: NA
d_call: TRBD2
j_call: TRBJ2-2
v_call: TRBV20-1
cdr3_nt: TGCAGTGCTAGCATCCCTAGCGGGGCCATAGGTGAGCTGTTTTTT
cdr3_aa: CSASIPSGAIGELFF

cdr3_length: 16
clone_size: NA
d_call: NA
j_call: TRBJ2-6
v_call: TRBV18
cdr3_nt: TGTGCCAGCTCACCAGGCAGGACACTTGGGGCCAACGTCCTGACTTTC
cdr3_aa: CASSPGRTLGANVLTF

cdr3_length: 13
clone_size: NA
d_call: NA
j_call: TRBJ2-3
v_call: TRBV9
cdr3_nt: TGTGCCAGCAGCGAGGAGGGGGGTGATACGCAGTATTTT
cdr3_aa: CASSEEGGDTQYF

cdr3_length: 14
clone_size: NA
d_call: NA
j_call: TRBJ1-1
v_call: TRBV11-1
cdr3_nt: TGTGCCAGCAGCCCCCGACAGGAGTGGAAGGAAGCTTTCTTT
cdr3_aa: CASSPRQEWKEAFF

cdr3_length: 14
clone_size: many
d_call: TRBD1
j_call: TRBJ2-1
v_call: TRBV6-5
cdr3_nt: TGTGCCAGTATAGACAGGGGCGCTAACAATGAGCAGTTCTTC
cdr3_aa: CASIDRGANNEQFF

cdr3_length: 13
clone_size: many
d_call: NA
j_call: TRBJ2-3
v_call: TRBV7-9
cdr3_nt: TGTGCCAGCAGCTTAGCGAGGGCAGATACGCAGTATTTT
cdr3_aa: CASSLARADTQYF

cdr3_length: 12
clone_size: many
d_call: NA
j_call: TRBJ2-1
v_call: TRBV20-1
cdr3_nt: TGCAGTGCTAGTGTGCGGGACAATGAGCAGTTCTTC
cdr3_aa: CSASVRDNEQFF

cdr3_length: 16
clone_size: many
d_call: TRBD2
j_call: TRBJ2-5
v_call: TRBV6-5
cdr3_nt: TGTGCCAGCAGTTACTCGGGTAGCGGGAGACAAGAGACCCAGTACTTC
cdr3_aa: CASSYSGSGRQETQYF

cdr3_length: 14
clone_size: many
d_call: NA
j_call: TRBJ1-2
v_call: TRBV5-4
cdr3_nt: TGTGCCAGCAGCAGCGGGACAAAGAACTATGGCTACACCTTC
cdr3_aa: CASSSGTKNYGYTF

cdr3_length: 14
clone_size: NA
d_call: NA
j_call: TRBJ1-2
v_call: TRBV7-9
cdr3_nt: TGTGCCACCACCAACGGGGGCCTTAACTATGGCTACACCTTC
cdr3_aa: CATTNGGLNYGYTF

cdr3_length: 14
clone_size: many
d_call: NA
j_call: TRBJ2-7
v_call: TRBV5-1
cdr3_nt: TGCGCCAGCAGCTTGGAGGGACGAGCCTACGAGCAGTACTTC
cdr3_aa: CASSLEGRAYEQYF

cdr3_length: 13
clone_size: many
d_call: NA
j_call: TRBJ2-1
v_call: TRBV30
cdr3_nt: TGTGCCTGGAGTACCTTTGGGCGTAATGAGCAGTTCTTC
cdr3_aa: CAWSTFGRNEQFF

cdr3_length: 14
clone_size: many
d_call: TRBD1
j_call: TRBJ2-5
v_call: TRBV10-3
cdr3_nt: TGTGCCATCAGACCAGGGACAGGGGAGGAGACCCAGTACTTC
cdr3_aa: CAIRPGTGEETQYF

cdr3_length: 12
clone_size: many
d_call: TRBD2
j_call: TRBJ2-5
v_call: TRBV6-5
cdr3_nt: TGTGCCAGCAATCCGGGGGGGGAGACCCAGTACTTC
cdr3_aa: CASNPGGETQYF

cdr3_length: 13
clone_size: many
d_call: NA
j_call: TRBJ1-4
v_call: TRBV6-6
cdr3_nt: TGTGCCAGCACTTCGGGATTTAGGGAAAAACTGTTTTTT
cdr3_aa: CASTSGFREKLFF

cdr3_length: 16
clone_size: many
d_call: NA
j_call: TRBJ2-3
v_call: TRBV7-2
cdr3_nt: TGTGCCAGCAGCTTAAGCCTCCAGCGAGACAGGGATACGCAGTATTTT
cdr3_aa: CASSLSLQRDRDTQYF

cdr3_length: 15
clone_size: many
d_call: NA
j_call: TRBJ1-5
v_call: TRBV15
cdr3_nt: TGTGCCACCAGCCCAGCGGGGAATAGCAATCAGCCCCAGCATTTT
cdr3_aa: CATSPAGNSNQPQHF

cdr3_length: 14
clone_size: many
d_call: NA
j_call: TRBJ1-4
v_call: TRBV20-1
cdr3_nt: TGCAGTGCTGCCCCGGGGGCAACTAATGAAAAACTGTTTTTT
cdr3_aa: CSAAPGATNEKLFF

cdr3_length: 19
clone_size: many
d_call: TRBD2
j_call: TRBJ2-3
v_call: TRBV5-1
cdr3_nt: TGCGCCAGCAGCTTGGCCTCTAGCGGGGGGCCTTCTAGCACAGATACGCAGTATTTT
cdr3_aa: CASSLASSGGPSSTDTQYF

cdr3_length: 15
clone_size: many
d_call: TRBD1
j_call: TRBJ2-5
v_call: TRBV20-1
cdr3_nt: TGCAGTGTAGGGGGCAGGACAGGAGCCCAAGAGACCCAGTACTTC
cdr3_aa: CSVGGRTGAQETQYF

cdr3_length: 17
clone_size: NA
d_call: NA
j_call: TRBJ2-7
v_call: TRBV6-2/TRBV6-3
cdr3_nt: TGTGCCAGCAGTTCCCCCTATGGGGTGGCGGTGTCCTACGAGCAGTACTTC
cdr3_aa: CASSSPYGVAVSYEQYF

cdr3_length: 15
clone_size: many
d_call: NA
j_call: TRBJ2-6
v_call: TRBV7-9
cdr3_nt: TGTGCCAGCAGCTTAGCCTTTTCTGGGGCCAACGTCCTGACTTTC
cdr3_aa: CASSLAFSGANVLTF

cdr3_length: 14
clone_size: many
d_call: NA
j_call: TRBJ1-3
v_call: TRBV12-3/TRBV12-4
cdr3_nt: TGTGCCAGCAGTTTCGCGGGCTCTGGAAACACCATATATTTT
cdr3_aa: CASSFAGSGNTIYF

cdr3_length: 16
clone_size: NA
d_call: TRBD1
j_call: TRBJ2-1
v_call: TRBV5-1
cdr3_nt: TGCGCCAGCAGCTTGGGCGGGACAGGGGTAACAGATACGCAGTTCTTC
cdr3_aa: CASSLGGTGVTDTQFF

cdr3_length: 19
clone_size: many
d_call: TRBD2
j_call: TRBJ2-1
v_call: TRBV20-1
cdr3_nt: TGCAGTGCTAGAGACACCCATCCCTCTAGCGGGGGGGTGTACAATGAGCAGTTCTTC
cdr3_aa: CSARDTHPSSGGVYNEQFF

cdr3_length: 15
clone_size: many
d_call: NA
j_call: TRBJ1-5
v_call: TRBV19
cdr3_nt: TGTGCCAGTAGTCCGTATGACAGAAGCAATCAGCCCCAGCATTTT
cdr3_aa: CASSPYDRSNQPQHF

cdr3_length: 14
clone_size: many
d_call: NA
j_call: TRBJ1-4
v_call: TRBV5-6
cdr3_nt: TGTGCCAGCAGCTTAACGGGGACGGGTGAAAAACTGTTTTTT
cdr3_aa: CASSLTGTGEKLFF

cdr3_length: 17
clone_size: NA
d_call: NA
j_call: TRBJ1-5
v_call: TRBV7-2
cdr3_nt: TGTGCCAGCGGTTACGCCCGGGCGGGGGGTTGGCGTCAGCCCCAGCATTTT
cdr3_aa: CASGYARAGGWRQPQHF

cdr3_length: 15
clone_size: NA
d_call: TRBD1
j_call: TRBJ2-7
v_call: TRBV6-4
cdr3_nt: TGTGCCAGCAGGCAGTGTGGCAGGGGGCCAAATGAGCAGTACTTC
cdr3_aa: CASRQCGRGPNEQYF

cdr3_length: 16
clone_size: many
d_call: TRBD2
j_call: TRBJ2-5
v_call: TRBV10-3
cdr3_nt: TGTGCCTCGGGACTAGCGGGAGACCGTAACCAAGAGACCCAGTACTTC
cdr3_aa: CASGLAGDRNQETQYF

cdr3_length: 15
clone_size: many
d_call: NA
j_call: TRBJ1-4
v_call: TRBV15
cdr3_nt: TGTGCCACCAGCAGGGTGACGGGAGGTAATGAAAAACTGTTTTTT
cdr3_aa: CATSRVTGGNEKLFF

cdr3_length: 15
clone_size: many
d_call: NA
j_call: TRBJ2-1
v_call: TRBV5-8
cdr3_nt: TGTGCCAGCAGCTTGGGCGTTAGCGGATACAATGAGCAGTTCTTC
cdr3_aa: CASSLGVSGYNEQFF